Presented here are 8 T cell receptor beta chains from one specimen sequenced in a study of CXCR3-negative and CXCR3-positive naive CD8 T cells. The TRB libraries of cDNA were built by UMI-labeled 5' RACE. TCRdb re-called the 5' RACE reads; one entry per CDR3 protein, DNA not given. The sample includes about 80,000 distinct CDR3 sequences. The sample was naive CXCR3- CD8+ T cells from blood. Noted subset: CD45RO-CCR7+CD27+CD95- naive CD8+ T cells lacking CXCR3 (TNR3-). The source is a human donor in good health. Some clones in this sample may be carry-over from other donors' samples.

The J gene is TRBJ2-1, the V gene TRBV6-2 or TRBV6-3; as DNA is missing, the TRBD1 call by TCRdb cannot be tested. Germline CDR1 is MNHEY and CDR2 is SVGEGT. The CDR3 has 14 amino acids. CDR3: CASTSEGAYNEQFF.

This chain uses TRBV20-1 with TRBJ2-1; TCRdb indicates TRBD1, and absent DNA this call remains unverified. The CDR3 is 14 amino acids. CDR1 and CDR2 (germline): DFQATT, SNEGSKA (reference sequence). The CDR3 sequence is CSAREWGGGLEQFF.

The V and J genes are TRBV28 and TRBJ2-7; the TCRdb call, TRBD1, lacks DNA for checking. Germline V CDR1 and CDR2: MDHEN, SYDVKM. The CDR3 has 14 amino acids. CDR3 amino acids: CASSRQTSSYEQYF.

This chain's CDR3 is CASSWTAGASYNERFF. V is TRBV5-6 and J is TRBJ2-1; lacking DNA, the TRBD1 call made by TCRdb goes unchecked. Germline values: CDR1 SGHDT, CDR2 YYEEEE. This CDR3 contains 16 residues.

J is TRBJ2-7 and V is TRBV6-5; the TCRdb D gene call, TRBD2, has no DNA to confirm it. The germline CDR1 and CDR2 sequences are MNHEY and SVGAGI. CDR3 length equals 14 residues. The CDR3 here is CASSYSAGADEQYF.

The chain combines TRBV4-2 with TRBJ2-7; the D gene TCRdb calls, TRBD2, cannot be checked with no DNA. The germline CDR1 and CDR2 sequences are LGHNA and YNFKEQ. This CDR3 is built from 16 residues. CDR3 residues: CASSQVPGGPSYEQYF.

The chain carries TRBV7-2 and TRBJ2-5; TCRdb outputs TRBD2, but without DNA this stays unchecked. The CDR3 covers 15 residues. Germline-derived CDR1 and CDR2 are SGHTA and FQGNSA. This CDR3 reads CASSSPSGETETQYF.

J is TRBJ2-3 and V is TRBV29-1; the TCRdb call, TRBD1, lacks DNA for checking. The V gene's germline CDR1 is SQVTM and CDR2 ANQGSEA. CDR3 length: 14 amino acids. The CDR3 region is CSVSGTGVTDTQYF.